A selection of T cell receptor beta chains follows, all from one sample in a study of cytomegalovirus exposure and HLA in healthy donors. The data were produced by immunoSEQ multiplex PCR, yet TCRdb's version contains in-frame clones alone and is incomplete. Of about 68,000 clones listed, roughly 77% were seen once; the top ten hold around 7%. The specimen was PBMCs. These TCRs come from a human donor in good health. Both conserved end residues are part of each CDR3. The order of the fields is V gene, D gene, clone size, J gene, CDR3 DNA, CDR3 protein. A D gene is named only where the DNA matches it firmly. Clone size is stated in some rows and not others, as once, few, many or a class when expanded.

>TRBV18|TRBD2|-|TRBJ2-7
TGTGCCAGCTCACCCGGGACTAGCGGGGGGTACGAGCAGTACTTC
CASSPGTSGGYEQYF
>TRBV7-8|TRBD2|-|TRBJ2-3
TGTGCCAGCAGCTTAACTCCGGGGGGCGGGGGGGCACGAGATACGCAGTATTTT
CASSLTPGGGGARDTQYF
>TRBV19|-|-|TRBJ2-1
TGTGCCAGTAGTATAGATTTCCATTACAATGAGCAGTTCTTC
CASSIDFHYNEQFF
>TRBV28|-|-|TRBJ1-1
TGTGCCAGCAGACCCCCCGCAGGTGAGAACACTGAAGCTTTCTTT
CASRPPAGENTEAFF
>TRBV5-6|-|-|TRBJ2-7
TGTGCCAGCAGCTTGACAGCCCAGAGACCGCAGTACTTC
CASSLTAQRPQYF
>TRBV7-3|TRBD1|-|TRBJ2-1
TGTGCCAGCAGCCTTCCGGGACAGAAACCCTACAATGAGCAGTTCTTC
CASSLPGQKPYNEQFF
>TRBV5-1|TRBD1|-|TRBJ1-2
TGCGCCAGCAGCCTAAATCGACAGGGGGCAGGGAACTATGGCTACACCTTC
CASSLNRQGAGNYGYTF
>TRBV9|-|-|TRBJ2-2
TGTGCCAGCAGCGTAGGGGCAGGGGAAACCGGGGAGCTGTTTTTT
CASSVGAGETGELFF
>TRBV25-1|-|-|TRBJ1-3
TGTGCCAGCAGTCCGGGGTTTGGAAACACCATATATTTT
CASSPGFGNTIYF
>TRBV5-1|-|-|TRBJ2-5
TGCGCCAGCTCATTTGGACAGACCCAAGAGACCCAGTACTTC
CASSFGQTQETQYF
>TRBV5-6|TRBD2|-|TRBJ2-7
TGTGCCAGCGGGACTAGCGGGTCCCTTAGGGAGCAGTACTTC
CASGTSGSLREQYF
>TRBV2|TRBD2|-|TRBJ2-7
TGTGCCAGCATGAAAAGCGGGGGGACCTACGAGCAGTACTTC
CASMKSGGTYEQYF
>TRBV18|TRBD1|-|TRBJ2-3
TGTGCCAGCTCACCCGGACAGGGGATTAGTGAAACGCAGTATTTT
CASSPGQGISETQYF
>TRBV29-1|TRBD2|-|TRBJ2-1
TGCAGCGTTGGGCTAGCGGGGGTCAATGAGCAGTTCTTC
CSVGLAGVNEQFF
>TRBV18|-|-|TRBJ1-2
TGTGCCAGCTCACCGCAGGGGAACTATGGCTACACCTTC
CASSPQGNYGYTF
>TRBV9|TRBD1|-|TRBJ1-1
TGTGCCAGCAGCGGCTGGGGAGGGACAGGGGGAATGAACACTGAAGCTTTCTTT
CASSGWGGTGGMNTEAFF
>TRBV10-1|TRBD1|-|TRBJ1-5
TGCGCCAGCAGTGAAAGGGGGCTTCAGCCCCAGCATTTT
CASSERGLQPQHF
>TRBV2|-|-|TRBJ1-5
TGTGCCAGCACCAGTTCCAATCAGCCCCAGCATTTT
CASTSSNQPQHF
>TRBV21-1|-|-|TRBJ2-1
TGTGCCAGCAGCCCCCCCAACCTTCTAGCGGGGGGGCTGGGTGAGCAGTTCTTC
CASSPPNLLAGGLGEQFF
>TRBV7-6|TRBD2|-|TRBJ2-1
TGTGCCAGCAGCTTAGACACACCGGGACTAGCGGCTTACAATGAGCAGTTCTTC
CASSLDTPGLAAYNEQFF
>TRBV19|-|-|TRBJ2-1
TGTGCCAGTAGTATAGCATCTTCAGGGGGGAATGAGCAGTTCTTC
CASSIASSGGNEQFF
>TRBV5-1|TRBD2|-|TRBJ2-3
TGCGCCAGCACCGGGGGACTAGCGTCAGATACGCAGTATTTT
CASTGGLASDTQYF
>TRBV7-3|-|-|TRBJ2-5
TGTGCCAGCAGCCCTGGACTCGGGTACCAAGAGACCCAGTACTTC
CASSPGLGYQETQYF
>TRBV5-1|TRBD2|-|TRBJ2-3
TGCGCCAGCAGCTTAAGCGGGGGTATCTACACAGATACGCAGTATTTT
CASSLSGGIYTDTQYF
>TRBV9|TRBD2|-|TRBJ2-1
TGTGCCAGCAGCGCCGGACTAGACAACAATGAGCAGTTCTTC
CASSAGLDNNEQFF
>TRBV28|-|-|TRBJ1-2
TGTGCCAGCAGTCCTCTGGGCTACAATTCGGGCTACACCTTC
CASSPLGYNSGYTF
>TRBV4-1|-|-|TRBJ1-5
TGCGCCAGCAGCCCGGGAGGGCCGGAGCAGCCCCAGCATTTT
CASSPGGPEQPQHF
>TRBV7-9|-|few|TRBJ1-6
TGTGCCAGCAGCTTAGCGCAGGGCTGGAATTCACCCCTCCACTTT
CASSLAQGWNSPLHF
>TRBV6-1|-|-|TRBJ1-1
TGTGCCAGCAGTGAACGGGGATTCGGGGTGAGGAACACTGAAGCTTTCTTT
CASSERGFGVRNTEAFF
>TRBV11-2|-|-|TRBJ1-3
TGTGCCAGCAGCTTGAGTCAGGACACCATATATTTT
CASSLSQDTIYF
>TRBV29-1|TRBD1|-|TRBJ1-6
TGCAGCGTTAGAACGGGACAGGGATACAATTCACCCCTCCACTTT
CSVRTGQGYNSPLHF
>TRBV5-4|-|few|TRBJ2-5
TGTGCCAGCAGCTTGGACCAAGGGCGGGGAGAGACCCAGTACTTC
CASSLDQGRGETQYF
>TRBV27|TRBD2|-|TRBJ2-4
TGTGCCACCCGGGATAGCGGGGAAAACATTCAGTACTTC
CATRDSGENIQYF
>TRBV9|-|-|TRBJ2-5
TGTGCCAGCAGCGCTGGCCACCAAGAGACCCAGTACTTC
CASSAGHQETQYF
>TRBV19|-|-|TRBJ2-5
TGTGCCAGTAGTATCATCAGTCCCGAGGGGACCCAGTACTTC
CASSIISPEGTQYF
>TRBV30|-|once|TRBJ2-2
TGTGCCTGGAGTATGAAGACAGTTATCACCGGGGAGCTGTTTTTT
CAWSMKTVITGELFF
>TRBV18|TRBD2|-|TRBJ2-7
TGTGCCAGCTCACCACTGGGGGAGGGATACGAGCAGTACTTC
CASSPLGEGYEQYF
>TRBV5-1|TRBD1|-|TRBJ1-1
TGCGCCAGCAGCTCGCAAACAGGGGTAGTTGCGACTGAAGCTTTCTTT
CASSSQTGVVATEAFF
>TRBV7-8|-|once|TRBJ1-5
TGTGCCAGCAGCCCCCCTGCGACTACCAGTAATAGCAATCAGCCCCAGCATTTT
CASSPPATTSNSNQPQHF
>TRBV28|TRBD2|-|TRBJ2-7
TGTGCCAGCAGTTTGACTAGCAGCGAGCAGTACTTC
CASSLTSSEQYF
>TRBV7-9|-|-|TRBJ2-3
TGTGCCAGCAATAGGGACATTAGCACAGATACGCAGTATTTT
CASNRDISTDTQYF
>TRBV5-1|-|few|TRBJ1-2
TGCGCCAGCAGCACAAACACAGGGTTGACTAACTATGGCTACACCTTC
CASSTNTGLTNYGYTF
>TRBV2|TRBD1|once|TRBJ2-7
TGTGCCAGCATGGCGGACAGGGTGATGGAGCAGTACTTC
CASMADRVMEQYF
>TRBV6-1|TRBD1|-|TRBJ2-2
TGTGCCAGCAGTTTACAGGGGCGCGCCACCGGGGAGCTGTTTTTT
CASSLQGRATGELFF
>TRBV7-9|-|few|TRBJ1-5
TGTGCCAGCAGCTCTCGGGGGCCCCAGCATTTT
CASSSRGPQHF
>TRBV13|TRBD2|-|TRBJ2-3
TGTGCCAGCAGCTTAGGGCCTAGCGGGGGGGCACCAGATACGCAGTATTTT
CASSLGPSGGAPDTQYF
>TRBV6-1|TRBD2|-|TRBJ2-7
TGTGCCAGCTGGGGCACTGGACTAGCGGGGGACGAGCAGTACTTC
CASWGTGLAGDEQYF